These T cell receptor beta chains were read from a single sample in a study of neurological immune-mediated disorders. TCRdb analysed the 5' RACE reads with MiXCR anew, one entry per CDR3 protein. This table has roughly 56,000 distinct CDR3 sequences, roughly 3.5% appearing once. The sample taken for sequencing was PBMCs. The receptors originated from a woman aged 60-75 years with multiple sclerosis. The CDR3 runs from the conserved cysteine through the conserved F or W. A D gene is named only where the DNA matches it firmly. Some rows have no size entry. The others give once, few or many, or a class for an expanded clone.

many,TRBJ1-5,TRBV29-1,.,TGCAGCGTTGCAATGGGGGATCGCAATCAGCCCCAGCATTTT,CSVAMGDRNQPQHF
few,TRBJ2-3,TRBV28,.,TGTGCCAGCAGTTTCGGGTTTAGAGATACGCAGTATTTT,CASSFGFRDTQYF
many,TRBJ2-3,TRBV5-1,.,TGCGCCAGCAGCTTGAGGGCAGGGAGCACAGATACGCAGTATTTT,CASSLRAGSTDTQYF
many,TRBJ2-7,TRBV20-1,.,TGCAGTGCCACTCAAAGGGGCTCCTACGAGCAGTACTTC,CSATQRGSYEQYF
many,TRBJ1-2,TRBV12-3/TRBV12-4,.,TGTGCCAGCGCATTGGGAGTCAGTGGCTACACCTTC,CASALGVSGYTF
many,TRBJ2-1,TRBV15,.,TGTGCCACCAGACGGGACAACACCGGCCGTGAGCAGTTCTTC,CATRRDNTGREQFF
many,TRBJ2-7,TRBV10-2,.,TGCGCCAGCAGTGCCCCCGGACCCTACGAGCAGTACTTC,CASSAPGPYEQYF
many,TRBJ1-1,TRBV7-2,TRBD1,TGTGCCAGCACCCAAGGGGGCAGGGTGAACACTGAAGCTTTCTTT,CASTQGGRVNTEAFF
many,TRBJ1-1,TRBV12-3/TRBV12-4,.,TGTGCCAGCAGTTTAGGGACAGTGAACACTGAAGCTTTCTTT,CASSLGTVNTEAFF
many,TRBJ1-2,TRBV5-1,TRBD1,TGCGCCAGCAATGAAGGGACAGGGTTCGTCGAGGACTATGGCTACACCTTC,CASNEGTGFVEDYGYTF
few,TRBJ1-2,TRBV20-1,.,TGCAGTGCCAGGAGCCCCTACACCTTC,CSARSPYTF
many,TRBJ1-2,TRBV28,TRBD1,TGTGCCAGCAGAACACCGGCTACCCCCGGGACAGGGGGGGACTATGGCTACACCTTC,CASRTPATPGTGGDYGYTF
many,TRBJ2-7,TRBV27,TRBD1,TGTGCCAGCAGTTTGGGGACAGGGCCCTACGAGCAGTACTTC,CASSLGTGPYEQYF
many,TRBJ2-6,TRBV5-1,.,TGCGCCAGCAGTTTGGAGGGGGCCATGGTCAACGTCCTGACTTTC,CASSLEGAMVNVLTF
many,TRBJ2-1,TRBV10-3,TRBD1,TGTGCCATCAGCTGGGACAGAATAGGTGAGCAGTTCTTC,CAISWDRIGEQFF
many,TRBJ1-3,TRBV12-3/TRBV12-4,.,TGTGCCAGCAGTCCCGTTAGGACCTTCTCTGGAAACACCATATATTTT,CASSPVRTFSGNTIYF
many,TRBJ1-2,TRBV20-1,.,TGCAGCGCTACAGGGCGAGCCCCTCTTTTAGGCTACACCTTC,CSATGRAPLLGYTF
many,TRBJ2-1,TRBV5-1,TRBD2,TGCGCCAGCAGCCAGCGAGGTGGCGGGGGGTTCTACAATGAGCAGTTCTTC,CASSQRGGGGFYNEQFF
many,TRBJ1-1,TRBV12-3/TRBV12-4,TRBD1,TGTGCCAGCAAAACAGGGGGCTCGAACACTGAAGCTTTCTTT,CASKTGGSNTEAFF
medium-sized,TRBJ1-2,TRBV29-1,.,TGCAGCGTCGCCCGGAGGGGAGCTAGTTATGGCTACACCTTC,CSVARRGASYGYTF
many,TRBJ2-7,TRBV2,.,TGTGCCAGCAGTGGTTTGGAGGGATGGACCTACGAGCAGTACTTC,CASSGLEGWTYEQYF
few,TRBJ1-6,TRBV6-5,.,TGTGCCAGCAGTTGGGGGGGGGCCTATAATTCACCCCTCAACTTT,CASSWGGAYNSPLNF
.,TRBJ1-2,TRBV12-3/TRBV12-4,.,TGTGCCAGCAGTTCGGGGGGGGGTGGCTACACCTTC,CASSSGGGGYTF
many,TRBJ2-1,TRBV5-6,.,TGTGCCAGCAGCTTGGTAGTGGGTGAGCAGTTCTTC,CASSLVVGEQFF
many,TRBJ2-7,TRBV20-1,.,TGCAGTGCCGTGGCAGGTTCTTTCTACGAGCAGTACTTC,CSAVAGSFYEQYF
many,TRBJ2-1,TRBV20-1,.,TGCAGTGCTAGCCCCGGATTTGGCAATGAGCAGTTCTTC,CSASPGFGNEQFF
many,TRBJ1-5,TRBV12-3/TRBV12-4,.,TGTGCCAGCTGCTTCGGATCGGGACAGCCCCAGCATTTT,CASCFGSGQPQHF
many,TRBJ2-3,TRBV11-2,TRBD2,TGTGCCAGCAGACATCTAGCGGACGGCACAGATACGCAGTATTTT,CASRHLADGTDTQYF
many,TRBJ1-1,TRBV7-3,.,TGTGCCAGCAGCTTTTCAGGTCACTCTGAAGCTTTCTTT,CASSFSGHSEAFF
many,TRBJ2-6,TRBV27,.,TGTGCCAGCAGGTGGGGGTCCACTGGGGCCAACGTCCTGACTTTC,CASRWGSTGANVLTF
many,TRBJ1-5,TRBV12-3/TRBV12-4,TRBD1,TGTGCCAGCAAACGGGACAGTTCAAGCAATCAGCCCCAGCATTTT,CASKRDSSSNQPQHF
many,TRBJ2-3,TRBV5-5,.,TGTGCCAGCAGCTACGGGACGGCAGATACGCAGTATTTT,CASSYGTADTQYF
many,TRBJ2-1,TRBV20-1,.,TGCAGTGCTATGGGGGGAAGTTCCTACAATGAGCAGTTCTTC,CSAMGGSSYNEQFF
many,TRBJ1-2,TRBV3-1,.,TGTGCCAGCAGCCAAGACGGCAGTCGCTATGGCTACACCTTC,CASSQDGSRYGYTF
many,TRBJ2-5,TRBV20-1,.,TGCAGTGCTAGTCGGCGGGAAGGGCAAGAGACCCAGTACTTC,CSASRREGQETQYF
many,TRBJ2-3,TRBV7-3,.,TGTGCCAGCAGCTTAGCAGATACAGATACGCAGTATTTT,CASSLADTDTQYF
many,TRBJ2-3,TRBV6-5,.,TGTGCCAGCAGTTACTCAGGCCGAATCCCGTCCACAGATACGCAGTATTTT,CASSYSGRIPSTDTQYF
many,TRBJ1-3,TRBV5-1,.,TGCGCCAGCAGTCCCATCAGTGGGACCCTCTATGGAAACACCATATATTTT,CASSPISGTLYGNTIYF
many,TRBJ2-2,TRBV10-3,.,TGTGCCATCTGGTCGGACGGTCCGAACACCGGGGAGCTGTTTTTT,CAIWSDGPNTGELFF
many,TRBJ1-1,TRBV11-1,TRBD1,TGTGCCAGCAGCTTAGTGGCTCCCGGGACAGGGGACTCTGAAGCTTTCTTT,CASSLVAPGTGDSEAFF
many,TRBJ2-1,TRBV28,TRBD2,TGTGCCAGCAGACTGCCCGGGACTAGCGGGAACCATGAGCAGTTCTTC,CASRLPGTSGNHEQFF
many,TRBJ2-3,TRBV20-1,TRBD2,TGCAGTGCTAACGGCGGGGGGACGGTGCAAGATACGCAGTATTTT,CSANGGGTVQDTQYF
many,TRBJ1-2,TRBV12-3/TRBV12-4,.,TGTGCCAGCAGTCGGACGGAAGAAAGCTATGGCTACACCTTC,CASSRTEESYGYTF
many,TRBJ2-2,TRBV9,.,TGTGCCAGCAGAGAAGCCACCGGGGAGCTGTTTTTT,CASREATGELFF
many,TRBJ2-2,TRBV12-3/TRBV12-4,.,TGTGCCAGCAGCCTGAGCAGGATGTACACCGGGGAGCTGTTTTTT,CASSLSRMYTGELFF
many,TRBJ1-5,TRBV5-1,.,TGCGCCAGCAGCTTGCAGTCTCAGCCCCAGCATTTT,CASSLQSQPQHF
many,TRBJ2-2,TRBV7-8,.,TGTGCCAGCAGCTTAGTGGTGCGGGGGCCTTTCACCGGGGAGCTGTTTTTT,CASSLVVRGPFTGELFF
many,TRBJ2-3,TRBV7-3,TRBD1,TGTGCCAGCAGCTCGCTCCCGGGACAGGGCACAGATACGCAGTATTTT,CASSSLPGQGTDTQYF